The following is a T cell receptor beta chain sequence with its context. The sample is drawn from a study of shared T cell receptors in the human thymus. Libraries were prepared by immunoSEQ multiplex PCR; TCRdb keeps only in-frame clonotypes and omits some of them. The profile shows 550,000 to 800,000 clones, approximately 85% of them singletons. The CDR3 extends over 15 amino acids. V was pared by 7 bases and J by 4 bases, with 11 bases of the junction left unmatched. Germline loops: CDR1 SNHLY, CDR2 FYNNEI. These data were also reused for a study on human thymus T cells. That work adds: As related research reported, thymic repertoires overlapped highly among unrelated individuals.

The sequence derives from a girl less than two years old with a congenital heart defect. V and J are TRBV2 and TRBJ2-7; 9 nucleotides match TRBD1. What was sequenced was thymocytes. CDR3 region: CASTKPQGAEYEQYF. Here the CDR3 DNA reads TGTGCCAGCACGAAGCCACAGGGGGCAGAGTACGAGCAGTACTTC.